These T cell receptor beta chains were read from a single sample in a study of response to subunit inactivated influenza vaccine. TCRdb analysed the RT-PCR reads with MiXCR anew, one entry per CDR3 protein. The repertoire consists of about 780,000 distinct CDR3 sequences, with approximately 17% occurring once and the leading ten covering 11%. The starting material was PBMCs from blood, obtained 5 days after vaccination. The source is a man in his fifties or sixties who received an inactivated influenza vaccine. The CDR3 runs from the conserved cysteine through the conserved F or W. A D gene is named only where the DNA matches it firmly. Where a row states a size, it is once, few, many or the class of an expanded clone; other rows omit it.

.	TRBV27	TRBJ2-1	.	TGTGCCAGCAGTGCGATATCGAACTACTTCTCCTACAATGAGCAGTTCTTC	CASSAISNYFSYNEQFF
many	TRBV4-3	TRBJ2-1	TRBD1	TGCGCCAGCAGCCAAGGACAGGGATTCGGTGTCGATGAGCAGTTCTTC	CASSQGQGFGVDEQFF
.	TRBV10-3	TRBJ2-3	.	TGTGCCATCAGTGACCCAGGGCGGGGCACAGATACGCAGTATTTT	CAISDPGRGTDTQYF
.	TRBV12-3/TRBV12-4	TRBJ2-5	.	TGTGCCAGCAGTCAGACCGACAGGCCTCCTGGGCCCCAGTACTTC	CASSQTDRPPGPQYF
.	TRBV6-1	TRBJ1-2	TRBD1	TGTGCCAGCAGTGCCGGGACAGAATCTAACTATGGCTACACCTTC	CASSAGTESNYGYTF
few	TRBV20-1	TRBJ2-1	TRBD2	TGCAGTGCGAGCGGGGGTCTCCGTTACAATGAGCAGTTCTTC	CSASGGLRYNEQFF
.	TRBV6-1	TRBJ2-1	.	TGTGCCAGCAGGACCCCAGTGGAAGGAATCAGTTGGGACAATGAGCAGTTCTTC	CASRTPVEGISWDNEQFF
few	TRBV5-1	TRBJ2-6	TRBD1	TGCGCCAGCAGCCCCGGACAGGGTGCTGGGGCCAACGTCCTGACTTTC	CASSPGQGAGANVLTF
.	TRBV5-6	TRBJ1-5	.	TGTGCCAGCAGCTTGCTGAGGCAGGGACGTTCTCAGCCCCAGCATTTT	CASSLLRQGRSQPQHF
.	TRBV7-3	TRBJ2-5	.	TGTGCCAGCAGCTTAACGTATACTCCGAAGGGGGAGACCCAGTACTTC	CASSLTYTPKGETQYF
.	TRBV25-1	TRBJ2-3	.	TGTGCCAGCAGTCGGGAGACTAGCACAGATACGCAGTATTTT	CASSRETSTDTQYF
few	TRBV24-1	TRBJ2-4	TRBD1	TGTGCCACCAGTGACCACCGGACAGGTTTCGACAAAAACATTCAGTACTTC	CATSDHRTGFDKNIQYF
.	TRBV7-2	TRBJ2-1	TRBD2	TGTGCCAGCAGACCGGGACTAGCTGATGTAGGGCAGTTCTTC	CASRPGLADVGQFF
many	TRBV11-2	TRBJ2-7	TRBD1	TGTGCCAGCAGCTTAGAGCCCGGGACAGGTGGCGAGCAGTACTTC	CASSLEPGTGGEQYF
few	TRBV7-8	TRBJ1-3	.	TGTGCCAGCAGCTTAGCCAGACTGTGGGCCGGGGCCGGAAACACCATATATTTT	CASSLARLWAGAGNTIYF
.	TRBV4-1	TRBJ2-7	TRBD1	TGCGCCAGCAGCCAAGCAACAGGGGTTACCTACGAGCAGTACTTC	CASSQATGVTYEQYF
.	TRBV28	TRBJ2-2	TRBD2	TGTGCCAGCATCAAGGGGAGGGTGATTAGTCCCGGGGAGCTGTTTTTT	CASIKGRVISPGELFF
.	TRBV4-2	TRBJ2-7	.	TGTGCCAGCAGCCAAGAGGCCCCCCGGGGCTCCTACGAGCAGTACTTC	CASSQEAPRGSYEQYF
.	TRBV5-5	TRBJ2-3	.	TGTGCCAGCACCGTACGCGGGTTTTCCGGAGATACGCAGTATTTT	CASTVRGFSGDTQYF
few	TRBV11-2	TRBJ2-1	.	TGTGCCAGCAGCTTAGATCCCACGTCAAAAAATGAGCAGTTCTTC	CASSLDPTSKNEQFF
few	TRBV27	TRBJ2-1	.	TGTGCCAGCACCCACAGCAGCTCCTACAATGAGCAGTTCTTC	CASTHSSSYNEQFF
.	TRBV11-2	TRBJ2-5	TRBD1	TGTGCCAGCAGCCGAGGGGGCTCGAAGACCCAGTACTTC	CASSRGGSKTQYF
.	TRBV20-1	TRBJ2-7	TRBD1	TGCAGTGCCGACAGGGAATCCTACGAGCAGTACTTC	CSADRESYEQYF
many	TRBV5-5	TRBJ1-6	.	TGTGCCAGCAGCTTCCGGGATAATTCACCCCTCCACTTT	CASSFRDNSPLHF
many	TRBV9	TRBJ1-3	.	TGTGCCAGCAGCGTAGATCCGGACACTCTTTCTGGAAACACCATATATTTT	CASSVDPDTLSGNTIYF
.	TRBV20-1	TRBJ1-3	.	TGCAGTGCAAGTGTGGACGGGAGAAACACCATATATTTT	CSASVDGRNTIYF
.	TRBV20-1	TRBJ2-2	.	TGCAGTGCCATCCTACAGAACACCGGGGAGCTGTTTTTT	CSAILQNTGELFF
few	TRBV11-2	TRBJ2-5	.	TGTGCCAGCAGGAAAACTCGTGGGGCAGATCAAGAGACCCAGTACTTC	CASRKTRGADQETQYF
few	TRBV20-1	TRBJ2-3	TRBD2	TGCAGTGCCTCGGGACTAGTTCCTGATACGCAGTATTTT	CSASGLVPDTQYF
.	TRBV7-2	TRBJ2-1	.	TGTGCCAGCGCCCTCTTGGGGTTGGGGGGGCGGCAGTTCTTC	CASALLGLGGRQFF
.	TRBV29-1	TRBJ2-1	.	TGCAGCGTCCGGGCCCCACTATTTCTGGGCCCTAATGAGCAGTTCTTC	CSVRAPLFLGPNEQFF
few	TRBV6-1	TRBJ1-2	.	TGTGCCAGCAATATAGGCATGGGTGGCTACACCTTC	CASNIGMGGYTF
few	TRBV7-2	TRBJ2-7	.	TGTGCCACACGGACCCCGTCGGGATACGAGCAGTACTTC	CATRTPSGYEQYF
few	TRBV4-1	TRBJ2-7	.	TGCGCCAGCTCCTTAGAGGGGGCAGCGGGAGATACCTACGAGCAGTACTTC	CASSLEGAAGDTYEQYF
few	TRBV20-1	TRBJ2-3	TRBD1	TGCAGTGCTCCAGACAGGACAGGGGCCGCAGATACGCAGTATTTT	CSAPDRTGAADTQYF
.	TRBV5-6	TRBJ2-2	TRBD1	TGTGCCAGCTGGGAGACAGGGGGCGTCACCGGGGAGCTGTTTTTT	CASWETGGVTGELFF
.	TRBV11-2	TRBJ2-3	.	TGTGCCAGCAGCTTAGACCAGATCAGGGACTTCTGGACAGATACGCAGTATTTT	CASSLDQIRDFWTDTQYF
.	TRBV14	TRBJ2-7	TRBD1	TGTGCCAGCAGCCATGGACAGGGTATCCACTACGAGCAGTACTTC	CASSHGQGIHYEQYF
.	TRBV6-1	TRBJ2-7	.	TGTGCCAGCAGGGTTGAGCGCTCATCCTCCTACGAGCAGTACTTC	CASRVERSSSYEQYF
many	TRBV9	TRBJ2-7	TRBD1	TGTGCCAGCAGCGTAGCAGGGACAGGGGGTATCTACGAGCAGTACTTC	CASSVAGTGGIYEQYF
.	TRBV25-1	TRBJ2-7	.	TGTGCCAGCAGTGAATTAGGCGGCTCCTACGAGCAGTACTTC	CASSELGGSYEQYF
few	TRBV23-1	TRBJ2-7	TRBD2	TGCGCCAGCAGTCAGGGGAAGCGGGGGATCTCCTACGAGCAGTACTTC	CASSQGKRGISYEQYF
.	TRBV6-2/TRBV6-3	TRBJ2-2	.	TGTGCCAGCCGGAGGCCAGCTAACACCGGGGAGCTGTTTTTT	CASRRPANTGELFF
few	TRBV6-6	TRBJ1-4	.	TGTGCCAGCAACTCGGGGGAAAAACTGTTTTTT	CASNSGEKLFF
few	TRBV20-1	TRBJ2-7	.	TGCAGTGCTAGCCGGACAGCCCTGGACGAGCAGTACTTC	CSASRTALDEQYF
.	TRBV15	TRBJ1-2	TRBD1	TGTGCCACCAGCGGTACGGGACAGGCATCAGAGTATGGCTACACCTTC	CATSGTGQASEYGYTF
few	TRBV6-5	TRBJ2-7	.	TGTGCCAGCAGTTCCCCGACAGCCGCTTGGGGCGAGCAGTACTTC	CASSSPTAAWGEQYF
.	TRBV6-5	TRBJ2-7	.	TGTGCCAGCAGCTTACCGCGGGACACCGCCTACGAGCAGTACTTC	CASSLPRDTAYEQYF
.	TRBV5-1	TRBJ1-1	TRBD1	TGCGCCAGCAGCTTGGGACAGGGTTCCTTCATGAACACTGAAGCTTTCTTT	CASSLGQGSFMNTEAFF
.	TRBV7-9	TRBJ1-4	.	TGTGCCAGCAGACCCGGACGGCTATATAATGAAAAACTGTTTTTT	CASRPGRLYNEKLFF
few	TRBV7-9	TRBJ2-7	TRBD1	TGTGCCAGCAGCACATGGACAGGAAATCCCTACGAGCAGTACTTC	CASSTWTGNPYEQYF
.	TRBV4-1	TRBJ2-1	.	TGCGCCAGCAGCCAAGGCGGGGGCCCCAATGAGCAGTTCTTC	CASSQGGGPNEQFF
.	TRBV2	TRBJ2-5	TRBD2	TGTGCCAGCAGTGAAGGAACCGGGACTACGATCCAAGAGACCCAGTACTTC	CASSEGTGTTIQETQYF
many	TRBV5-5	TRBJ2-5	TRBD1	TGTGCCAGCAGCTACCGGGGACAGATCGAGACCCAGTACTTC	CASSYRGQIETQYF
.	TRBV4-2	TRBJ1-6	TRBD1	TGTGCCAGCAGCCGGGACCAGACAGGGAGGTCACCCCTCCACTTT	CASSRDQTGRSPLHF
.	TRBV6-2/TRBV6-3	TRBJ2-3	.	TGTGCCAGCAGTTACTCGTTGGCGAAAGATACGCAGTATTTT	CASSYSLAKDTQYF